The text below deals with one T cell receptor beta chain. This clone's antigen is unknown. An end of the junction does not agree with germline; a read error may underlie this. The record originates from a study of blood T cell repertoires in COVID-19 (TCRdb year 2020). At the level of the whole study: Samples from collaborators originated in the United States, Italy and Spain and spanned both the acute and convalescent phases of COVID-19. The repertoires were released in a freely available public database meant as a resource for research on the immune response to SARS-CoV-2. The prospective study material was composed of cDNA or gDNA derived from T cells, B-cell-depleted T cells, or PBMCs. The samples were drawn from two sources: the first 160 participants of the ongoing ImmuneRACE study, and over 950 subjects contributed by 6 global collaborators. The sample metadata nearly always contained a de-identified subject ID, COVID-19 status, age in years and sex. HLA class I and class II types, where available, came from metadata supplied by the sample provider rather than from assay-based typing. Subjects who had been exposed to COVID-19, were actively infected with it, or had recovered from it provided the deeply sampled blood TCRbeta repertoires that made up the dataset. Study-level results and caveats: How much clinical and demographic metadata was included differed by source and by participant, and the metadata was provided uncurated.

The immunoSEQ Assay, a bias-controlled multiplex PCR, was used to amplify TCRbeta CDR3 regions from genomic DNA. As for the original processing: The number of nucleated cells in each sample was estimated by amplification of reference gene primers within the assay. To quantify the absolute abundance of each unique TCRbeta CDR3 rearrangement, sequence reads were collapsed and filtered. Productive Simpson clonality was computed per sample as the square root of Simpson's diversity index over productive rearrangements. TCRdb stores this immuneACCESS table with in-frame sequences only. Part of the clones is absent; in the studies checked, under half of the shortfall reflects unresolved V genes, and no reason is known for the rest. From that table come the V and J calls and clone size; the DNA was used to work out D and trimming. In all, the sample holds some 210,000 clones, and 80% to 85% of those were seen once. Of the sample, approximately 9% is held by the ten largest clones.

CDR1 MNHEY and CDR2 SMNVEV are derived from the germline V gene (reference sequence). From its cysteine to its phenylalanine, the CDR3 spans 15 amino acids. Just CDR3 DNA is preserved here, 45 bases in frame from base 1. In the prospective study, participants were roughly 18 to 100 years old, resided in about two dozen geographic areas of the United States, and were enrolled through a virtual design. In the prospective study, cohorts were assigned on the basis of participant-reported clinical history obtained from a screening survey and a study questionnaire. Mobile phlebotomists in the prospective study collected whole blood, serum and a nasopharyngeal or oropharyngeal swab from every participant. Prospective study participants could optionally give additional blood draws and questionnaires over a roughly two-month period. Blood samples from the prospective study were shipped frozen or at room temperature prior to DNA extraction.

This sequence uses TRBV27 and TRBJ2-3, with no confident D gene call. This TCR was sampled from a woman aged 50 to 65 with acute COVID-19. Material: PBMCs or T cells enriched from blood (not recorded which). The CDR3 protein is CASSLSAARTDTQYF. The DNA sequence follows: TGTGCCAGTAGTTTATCGGCGGCCCGCACAGATACGCAGTATTTT.